This T cell receptor (beta chain) was retrieved from a study of T cell changes during pregnancy in multiple sclerosis. The protocol was immunoSEQ multiplex PCR, while the TCRdb copy is restricted to in-frame clones and leaves out a portion. The data hold 75,000 to 95,000 clones, with 92% observed a single time. The CDR3 is 12 residues long. Germline CDR1 and CDR2: SQVTM and ANQGSEA. Between the trimmed V and J ends, which lost 5 bases and 5 bases, there was a span of 12 bases. A remark on this clone: In the same sample, other DNA sequences code for this CDR3.

The input for sequencing was peripheral blood, taken in the first trimester of pregnancy. The J gene is TRBJ1-1, the V gene TRBV29-1; a weak D match, TRBD1 (5 bases). This TCR came from a female donor with multiple sclerosis, enrolled in a pregnancy study. CDR3 protein: CSVLRVGTEAFF. In nucleotides, the CDR3 is TGCAGCGTTCTCAGGGTAGGGACTGAAGCTTTCTTT.